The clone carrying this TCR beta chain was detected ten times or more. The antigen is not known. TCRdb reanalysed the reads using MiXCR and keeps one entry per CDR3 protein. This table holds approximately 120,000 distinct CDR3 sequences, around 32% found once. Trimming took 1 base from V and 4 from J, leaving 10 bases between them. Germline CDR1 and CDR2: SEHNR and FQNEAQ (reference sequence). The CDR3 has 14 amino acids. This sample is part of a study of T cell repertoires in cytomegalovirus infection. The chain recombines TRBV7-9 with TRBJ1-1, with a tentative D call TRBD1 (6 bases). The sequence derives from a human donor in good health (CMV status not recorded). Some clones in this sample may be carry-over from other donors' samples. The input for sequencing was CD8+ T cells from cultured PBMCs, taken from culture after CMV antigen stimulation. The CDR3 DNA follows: TGTGCCAGCAGCTTAGAGGGGGGTCGCACTGAAGCTTTCTTT. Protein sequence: CASSLEGGRTEAFF.